The 8 T cell receptor beta chains given below trace back to one sample, sequenced in a study of blood T cells in healthy people across ages. Primers used in a second PCR of about 6 to 12 cycles were a sample-barcoded 5' primer and a J-beta primer mix. MiXCR was run by TCRdb on the 5' RACE reads, yielding one entry per CDR3 protein. The sample records approximately 770,000 distinct CDR3 sequences, nearly 60% being singletons. What was sequenced was blood. The receptors come from a man younger than 40 in good health.

This chain links TRBV20-1 with TRBJ2-7, with D maybe TRBD2 (5 bases). Germline V gene lookup returns CDR1 DFQATT and CDR2 SNEGSKA (reference sequence). CDR3 length equals 14 residues. V lost 3 bases, J lost 3 bases, and 15 bases lay in between. CDR3 amino acids: CSASTKRIHYEQYF. In nucleotides, the CDR3 is TGCAGTGCTAGTACGAAGCGGATACACTACGAGCAGTACTTC.

The genes are TRBV28 and TRBJ2-1, with D hard to call. Germline loops: CDR1 MDHEN, CDR2 SYDVKM. Deletions cut 7 bases from V and 6 bases from J, with 7 bases between. This CDR3 is built from 11 residues. In DNA form, the CDR3 reads TGTGCCAGCAACCAACCCAATGAGCAGTTCTTC. This encodes CASNQPNEQFF.

This clonotype was observed a handful of times. The chain joins TRBV7-9 to TRBJ2-7, with no clear D. With 6 bases removed from V and 2 bases from J, the gap between germline ends came to 14 bases. Germline CDR1 and CDR2: SEHNR and FQNEAQ (reference sequence). The CDR3 has 14 amino acids. CDR3 in amino acids: CASSWRLGPYEQYF. The DNA for the CDR3 is TGTGCCAGCAGTTGGAGACTGGGTCCCTACGAGCAGTACTTC.

This clonotype occurred a few times. The chain employs TRBV5-1 and TRBJ2-2; 8 nucleotides line up with TRBD2. CDR1 SGHRS and CDR2 YFSETQ come from the germline V gene. The CDR3 has 16 amino acids. The junction had 5 bases not matched to a gene; V was cut back by 1 base and J by 3 bases. For the CDR3, the DNA is TGCGCCAGCAGCTTGTACGGGAGGGCCGACACCGGGGAGCTGTTTTTT. It yields the protein CASSLYGRADTGELFF.

This clonotype turned up a few times. The chain recombines TRBV29-1 with TRBJ2-1; TRBD1 or TRBD2 may be the D gene (5 bases each). Germline V gene sequence: CDR1 SQVTM, CDR2 ANQGSEA. Trimming removed 4 bases at V and 9 bases at J, with 19 bases between. CDR3 length: 14 amino acids. CDR3 amino acids: CSVAGTRGISEQFF. CDR3 coding DNA: TGCAGCGTTGCCGGTACTAGGGGCATTTCTGAGCAGTTCTTC.

This clonotype was observed a single time. V usage is TRBV5-1 and J usage is TRBJ2-5, with TRBD2 matching over 10 bases. CDR3 size: 17 residues. The V gene end was trimmed by 3 bases and the J gene end by 5 bases; junction bases not matched to a gene: 13. The V gene's germline CDR1 is SGHRS and CDR2 YFSETQ. The CDR3 loop reads CASSSSPSGSSGETQYF. The CDR3 DNA reads as TGCGCCAGCAGCTCCTCGCCTAGCGGGAGCTCTGGGGAGACCCAGTACTTC.

Written as DNA, the CDR3 is TGCGCCAGCAGCCCCTGGACTAGCGGGGACACAGATACGCAGTATTTT. Its translation: CASSPWTSGDTDTQYF. The gene calls are TRBV5-1 and TRBJ2-3; 12 bases map to TRBD2. The CDR3 consists of 16 residues. Trimming removed 4 bases from V and 2 bases from J; junction bases left unmatched: 5. Germline V gene data show CDR1 as SGHRS and CDR2 as YFSETQ.

The V call is TRBV9, the J call TRBJ2-1, with 7 nucleotides matching TRBD2. The CDR3 runs to 14 residues. V was clipped by 6 bases and J by 8 bases; unmatched bases: 11. Germline V lookup: CDR1 SGDLS, CDR2 YYNGEE. This CDR3 reads CASTPRLAKDEQFF. In nucleotides, the CDR3 is TGTGCCAGCACCCCAAGACTAGCAAAGGATGAGCAGTTCTTC.